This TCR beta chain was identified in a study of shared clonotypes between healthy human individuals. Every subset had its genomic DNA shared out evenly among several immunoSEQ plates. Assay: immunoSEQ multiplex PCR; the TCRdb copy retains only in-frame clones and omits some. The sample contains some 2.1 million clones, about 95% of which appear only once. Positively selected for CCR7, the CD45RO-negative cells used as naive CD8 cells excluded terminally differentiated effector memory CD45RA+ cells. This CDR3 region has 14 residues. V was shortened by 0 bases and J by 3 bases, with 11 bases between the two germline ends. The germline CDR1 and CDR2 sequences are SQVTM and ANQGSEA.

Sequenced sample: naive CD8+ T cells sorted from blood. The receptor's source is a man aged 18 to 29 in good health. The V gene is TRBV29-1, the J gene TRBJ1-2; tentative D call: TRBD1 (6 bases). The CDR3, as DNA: TGCAGCGTTGAAGATGAACAGGGTTACTATGGCTACACCTTC. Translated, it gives CSVEDEQGYYGYTF.